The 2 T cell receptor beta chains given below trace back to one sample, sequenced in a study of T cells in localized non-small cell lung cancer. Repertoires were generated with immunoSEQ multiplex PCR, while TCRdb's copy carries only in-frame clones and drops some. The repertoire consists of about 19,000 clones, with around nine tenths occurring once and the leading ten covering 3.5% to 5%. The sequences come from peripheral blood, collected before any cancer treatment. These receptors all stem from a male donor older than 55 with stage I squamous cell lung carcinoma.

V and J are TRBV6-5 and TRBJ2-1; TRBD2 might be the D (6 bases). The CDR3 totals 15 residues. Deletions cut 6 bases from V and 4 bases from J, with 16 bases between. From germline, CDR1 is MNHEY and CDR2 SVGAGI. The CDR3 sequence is CASSPAAGTYNEQFF. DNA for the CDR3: TGTGCCAGCAGCCCGGCGGCGGGGACTTACAATGAGCAGTTCTTC.

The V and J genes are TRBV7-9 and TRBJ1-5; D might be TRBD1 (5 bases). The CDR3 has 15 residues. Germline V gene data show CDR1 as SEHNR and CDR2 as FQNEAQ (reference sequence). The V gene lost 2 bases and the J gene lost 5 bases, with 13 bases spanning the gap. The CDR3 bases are TGTGCCAGCAGCTTATACGCAGGGACTGATCAGCCCCAGCATTTT. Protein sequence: CASSLYAGTDQPQHF. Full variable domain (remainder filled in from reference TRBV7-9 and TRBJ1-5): DTGVSQNPRHKITKRGQNVTFRCDPISEHNRLYWYRQTLGQGPEFLTYFQNEAQLEKSRLLSDRFSAERPKGSFSTLEIQRTEQGDSAMYLCASSLYAGTDQPQHFGDGTRLSIL.